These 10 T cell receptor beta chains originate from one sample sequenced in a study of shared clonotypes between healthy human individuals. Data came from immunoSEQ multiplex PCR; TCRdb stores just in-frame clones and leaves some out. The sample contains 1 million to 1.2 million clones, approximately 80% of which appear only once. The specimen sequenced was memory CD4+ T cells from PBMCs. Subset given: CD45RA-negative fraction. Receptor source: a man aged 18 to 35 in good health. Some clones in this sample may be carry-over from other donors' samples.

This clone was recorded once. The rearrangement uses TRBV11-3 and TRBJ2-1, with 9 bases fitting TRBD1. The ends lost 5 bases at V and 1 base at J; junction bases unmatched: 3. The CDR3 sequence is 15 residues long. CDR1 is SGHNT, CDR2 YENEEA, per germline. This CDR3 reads CASSTGQGSYNEQFF. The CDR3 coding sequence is TGTGCCAGCAGCACTGGACAGGGGTCCTACAATGAGCAGTTCTTC.

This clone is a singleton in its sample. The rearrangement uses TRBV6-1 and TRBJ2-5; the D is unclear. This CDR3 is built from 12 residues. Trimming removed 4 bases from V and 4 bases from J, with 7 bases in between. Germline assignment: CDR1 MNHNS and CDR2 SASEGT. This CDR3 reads CASSVSVETQYF. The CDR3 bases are TGTGCCAGCAGTGTCAGCGTAGAGACCCAGTACTTC.

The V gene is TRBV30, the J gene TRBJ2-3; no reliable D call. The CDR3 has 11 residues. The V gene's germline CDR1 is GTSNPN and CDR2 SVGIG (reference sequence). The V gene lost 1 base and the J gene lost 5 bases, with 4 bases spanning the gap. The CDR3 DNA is TGTGCCTGGAGTGCACTAGATACGCAGTATTTT. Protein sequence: CAWSALDTQYF.

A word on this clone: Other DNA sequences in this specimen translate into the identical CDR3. The CDR3 DNA follows: TGTGCCAGCAGCTTAACGAGCCCAGATACGCAGTATTTT. This sequence encodes CASSLTSPDTQYF. The V call is TRBV7-3, the J call TRBJ2-3; D call uncertain. The CDR3 is 13 amino acids. Trimming removed 0 bases at V and 4 bases at J, with 5 bases between. Germline CDR1 and CDR2: SGHTA and FQGTGA. Using reference TRBV7-3 and TRBJ2-3 for the parts outside the CDR3, the full variable domain is GAGVSQTPSNKVTEKGKYVELRCDPISGHTALYWYRQSLGQGPEFLIYFQGTGAADDSGLPNDRFFAVRPEGSVSTLKIQRTERGDSAVYLCASSLTSPDTQYFGPGTRLTVL.

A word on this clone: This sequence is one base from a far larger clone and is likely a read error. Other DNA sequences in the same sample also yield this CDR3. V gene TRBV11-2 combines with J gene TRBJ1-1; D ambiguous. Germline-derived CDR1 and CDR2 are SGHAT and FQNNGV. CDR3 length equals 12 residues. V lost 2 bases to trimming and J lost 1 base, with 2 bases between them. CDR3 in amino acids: CASSLTNTEAFF. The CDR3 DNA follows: TGTGCCAGCAGCTTAACGAACACTGAAGCTTTCTTT.

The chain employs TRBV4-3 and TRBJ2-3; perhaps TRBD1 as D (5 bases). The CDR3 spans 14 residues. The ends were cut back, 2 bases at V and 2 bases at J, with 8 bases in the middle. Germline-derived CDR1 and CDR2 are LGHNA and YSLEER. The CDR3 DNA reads TGCGCCAGCAGCCAAAGTGGGGCCACAGATACGCAGTATTTT. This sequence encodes CASSQSGATDTQYF.

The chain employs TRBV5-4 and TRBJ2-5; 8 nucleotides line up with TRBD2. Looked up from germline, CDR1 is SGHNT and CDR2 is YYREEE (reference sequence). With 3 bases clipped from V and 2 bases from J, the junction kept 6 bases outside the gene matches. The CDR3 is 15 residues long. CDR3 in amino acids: CASSSPSGSQETQYF. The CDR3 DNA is TGTGCCAGCAGCTCGCCTAGCGGGTCTCAAGAGACCCAGTACTTC.

The CDR3 bases are TGTGCCAGCTCACCCGGGACTAGCGGGACGGGGGAGCAGTACTTC. Its protein product is CASSPGTSGTGEQYF. The chain uses TRBV18 and TRBJ2-7, with 13 positions matching TRBD2. Germline lookup yields CDR1 KGHSH and CDR2 LQKENI. The V segment lost 3 bases and the J segment 7 bases; nucleotides outside the gene matches: 6. CDR3 length: 15 amino acids.

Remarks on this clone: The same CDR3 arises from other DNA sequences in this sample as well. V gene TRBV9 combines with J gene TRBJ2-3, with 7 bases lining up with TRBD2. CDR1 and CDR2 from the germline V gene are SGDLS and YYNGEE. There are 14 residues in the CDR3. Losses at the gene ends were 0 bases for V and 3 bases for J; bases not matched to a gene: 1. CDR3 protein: CASSVEGLTDTQYF. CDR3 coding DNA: TGTGCCAGCAGCGTAGAGGGACTAACAGATACGCAGTATTTT.

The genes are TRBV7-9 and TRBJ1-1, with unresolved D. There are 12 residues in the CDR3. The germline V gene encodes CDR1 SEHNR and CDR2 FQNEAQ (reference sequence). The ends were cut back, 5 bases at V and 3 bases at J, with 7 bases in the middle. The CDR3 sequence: CASSRDYTEAFF. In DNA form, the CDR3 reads TGTGCCAGCAGCAGGGATTACACTGAAGCTTTCTTT.